This T cell receptor beta chain originates from a study of beta chain features in type 1 diabetes. The overall study: Patient and healthy donor groups were alike in age, gender and cell yields.

The study reverse transcribed the entire isolated RNA, so it sequenced expressed TCRB transcripts. Libraries were prepared by immunoSEQ multiplex PCR; TCRdb keeps only in-frame clonotypes and omits some of them. The data hold some 410,000 clones, with about 10% observed a single time. Overall study results and limits: Shorter templates might be favored by PCR, and equally so in patients and in controls. Type 1 diabetes patients had TCRB CDR3s that were shorter (moderately but significantly so) in all four CD4+ subsets.

This clone was counted between two and nine times. The target antigen is unknown. This same CDR3 is encoded by further DNA sequences in the sample. Germline CDR1 is SEHNR and CDR2 is FQNEAQ (reference sequence). Trimming removed 1 base from V and 1 base from J; junction bases left unmatched: 4. This CDR3 contains 15 residues. The sequencing sample was made of naive CD4+ T cells from blood. The chain links TRBV7-9 to TRBJ2-7; 7 positions agree with TRBD1. This clonotype originated in a woman aged 18-30 years in good health. CDR3: CASSLGQGSSYEQYF. CDR3 bases: TGTGCCAGCAGCTTAGGACAGGGTTCTTCCTACGAGCAGTACTTC.